The T cell receptor beta chain under discussion was sequenced for a study of blood T cell repertoires in COVID-19. V lost 3 bases, J lost 5 bases, and 8 bases stayed unmatched. Per germline, CDR1 SGHTA and CDR2 FQGNSA. The CDR3 is 15 amino acids. Profiling relied on immunoSEQ multiplex PCR, and the TCRdb table lists in-frame clones only, not all of them. The table records tens of thousands of clones, approximately 80% of them present only once. The chain recombines TRBV7-2 with TRBJ2-5; TRBD2 agrees at 8 bases. Sequenced: peripheral blood. The origin of this receptor is a man aged 55-75 years in a cohort sampled during active COVID-19. CDR3 protein: CASSLPSGQRETQYF. Here the CDR3 DNA reads TGTGCCAGCAGCTTGCCTAGCGGGCAGAGGGAGACCCAGTACTTC.